This TCR beta chain emerged from a study of T cell responses to AZD1222 COVID-19 vaccine (dated by TCRdb to the early 2020s). Concerning the study at large: Because spike-specific TCR depth and breadth did not differ between the two schedules, AZD1222 recipients who got a second dose at roughly 4 weeks were pooled with those who got a second dose at roughly 12 weeks. TCR sequencing covered 233 trial participants: 200 to 220 given two doses of AZD1222 and 26 given two doses of MenACWY control vaccine. Trial participants were enrolled by age into subgroups of 18-55, 56-69 and 70-plus years, and around 150, 29 and 61 TCR-sequenced participants, respectively, were included in these subgroups.

Comment on this clone: No cognate antigen has been identified for it. Within one base of it there is no much larger clone, and no base qualities were kept.

The meaning of the sample's time point label: baseline before first vaccination. Samples from vaccinated people were obtained from the UK trials COV001 and COV002, which included a single-blind randomized controlled phase 2/3 trial of AZD1222 (ChAdOx1 nCoV-19) in healthy adults. For TCRbeta chain sequencing, PBMC samples from trial participants were taken at day 0 and at day 28 after the second dose. The CDR3 regions of human TCRbeta chains were subjected to immunosequencing. The source study handled its data this way. TCRs in the repertoires were matched against a reference library of SARS-CoV-2-specific TCRs that had been generated with the MIRA antigen-specificity platform. Breadth was defined as the fraction of unique TCRs that were SARS-CoV-2-associated. Depth was defined as the fraction of total T cells that were SARS-CoV-2-associated. Using the MIRA data, each spike-specific TCR was mapped to the spike region that the TCR reacts to and placed in a CD4 or CD8 class. Log10-transformed breadth and depth values were compared by one-way ANOVA with Sidak's multiple comparisons tests. TCRdb provides this immuneACCESS table in a form limited to in-frame rearrangements. Some clones are lacking; in checked studies, under half of them reflect an unresolved V gene, and why the rest are absent is not known. Clone size and V and J calls were adopted from that table, with D and trimming inferred from the DNA. Across this sample there are 100,000 to 150,000 clones, with roughly 90% seen only once. The ten largest clones take up 6.3% of the sample.

Broader findings and caveats from the paper: Conclusions about previously exposed vaccinees are limited, since just a handful of AZD1222 recipients were seropositive for SARS-CoV-2 at baseline. In the small 56-69-year group, the increase in depth fell short of significance, most likely because of low power. Reportedly, almost half of the unique spike-specific TCRs recognized epitopes lying outside the regions that are mutated in the B.1.351 and B.1.1.7 variants. A significant rise in spike-specific TCR breadth and depth was observed after two AZD1222 doses relative to day 0 and relative to MenACWY recipients. Participants were mostly white British and included more females than males, and it was suggested by the authors that clonal diversity may have been underestimated. The whole spike protein was spanned by vaccine-associated CD4 TCRs, and dominant responses were seen in regions 160-218 and 743-854. Because no day 14 peak-response samples were available, the repertoires could be characterized only after the peak T cell response.

This specimen consisted of peripheral blood, obtained on day 0 of AZD1222 vaccination. This receptor was identified in an adult in good health.

The DNA is TGTGCCAGCAGCTCAAAGGGAGACTATGGCTACACCTTC. It translates to CASSSKGDYGYTF. The chain is made from TRBV7-3 and TRBJ1-2; the D gene lacks a confident call. From its cysteine to its phenylalanine, the CDR3 spans 13 amino acids. Just the 39-base CDR3 DNA is kept, in frame starting at base 1. Relative to germline, V is 4 bases shorter and J is 3 bases shorter, with 9 bases between their ends. For CDR1 and CDR2, the germline V gene lists SGHTA and FQGTGA. The CDR3 plus the reference TRBV7-3 and TRBJ1-2 genes for the other parts give the full variable domain: GAGVSQTPSNKVTEKGKYVELRCDPISGHTALYWYRQSLGQGPEFLIYFQGTGAADDSGLPNDRFFAVRPEGSVSTLKIQRTERGDSAVYLCASSSKGDYGYTFGSGTRLTVV.